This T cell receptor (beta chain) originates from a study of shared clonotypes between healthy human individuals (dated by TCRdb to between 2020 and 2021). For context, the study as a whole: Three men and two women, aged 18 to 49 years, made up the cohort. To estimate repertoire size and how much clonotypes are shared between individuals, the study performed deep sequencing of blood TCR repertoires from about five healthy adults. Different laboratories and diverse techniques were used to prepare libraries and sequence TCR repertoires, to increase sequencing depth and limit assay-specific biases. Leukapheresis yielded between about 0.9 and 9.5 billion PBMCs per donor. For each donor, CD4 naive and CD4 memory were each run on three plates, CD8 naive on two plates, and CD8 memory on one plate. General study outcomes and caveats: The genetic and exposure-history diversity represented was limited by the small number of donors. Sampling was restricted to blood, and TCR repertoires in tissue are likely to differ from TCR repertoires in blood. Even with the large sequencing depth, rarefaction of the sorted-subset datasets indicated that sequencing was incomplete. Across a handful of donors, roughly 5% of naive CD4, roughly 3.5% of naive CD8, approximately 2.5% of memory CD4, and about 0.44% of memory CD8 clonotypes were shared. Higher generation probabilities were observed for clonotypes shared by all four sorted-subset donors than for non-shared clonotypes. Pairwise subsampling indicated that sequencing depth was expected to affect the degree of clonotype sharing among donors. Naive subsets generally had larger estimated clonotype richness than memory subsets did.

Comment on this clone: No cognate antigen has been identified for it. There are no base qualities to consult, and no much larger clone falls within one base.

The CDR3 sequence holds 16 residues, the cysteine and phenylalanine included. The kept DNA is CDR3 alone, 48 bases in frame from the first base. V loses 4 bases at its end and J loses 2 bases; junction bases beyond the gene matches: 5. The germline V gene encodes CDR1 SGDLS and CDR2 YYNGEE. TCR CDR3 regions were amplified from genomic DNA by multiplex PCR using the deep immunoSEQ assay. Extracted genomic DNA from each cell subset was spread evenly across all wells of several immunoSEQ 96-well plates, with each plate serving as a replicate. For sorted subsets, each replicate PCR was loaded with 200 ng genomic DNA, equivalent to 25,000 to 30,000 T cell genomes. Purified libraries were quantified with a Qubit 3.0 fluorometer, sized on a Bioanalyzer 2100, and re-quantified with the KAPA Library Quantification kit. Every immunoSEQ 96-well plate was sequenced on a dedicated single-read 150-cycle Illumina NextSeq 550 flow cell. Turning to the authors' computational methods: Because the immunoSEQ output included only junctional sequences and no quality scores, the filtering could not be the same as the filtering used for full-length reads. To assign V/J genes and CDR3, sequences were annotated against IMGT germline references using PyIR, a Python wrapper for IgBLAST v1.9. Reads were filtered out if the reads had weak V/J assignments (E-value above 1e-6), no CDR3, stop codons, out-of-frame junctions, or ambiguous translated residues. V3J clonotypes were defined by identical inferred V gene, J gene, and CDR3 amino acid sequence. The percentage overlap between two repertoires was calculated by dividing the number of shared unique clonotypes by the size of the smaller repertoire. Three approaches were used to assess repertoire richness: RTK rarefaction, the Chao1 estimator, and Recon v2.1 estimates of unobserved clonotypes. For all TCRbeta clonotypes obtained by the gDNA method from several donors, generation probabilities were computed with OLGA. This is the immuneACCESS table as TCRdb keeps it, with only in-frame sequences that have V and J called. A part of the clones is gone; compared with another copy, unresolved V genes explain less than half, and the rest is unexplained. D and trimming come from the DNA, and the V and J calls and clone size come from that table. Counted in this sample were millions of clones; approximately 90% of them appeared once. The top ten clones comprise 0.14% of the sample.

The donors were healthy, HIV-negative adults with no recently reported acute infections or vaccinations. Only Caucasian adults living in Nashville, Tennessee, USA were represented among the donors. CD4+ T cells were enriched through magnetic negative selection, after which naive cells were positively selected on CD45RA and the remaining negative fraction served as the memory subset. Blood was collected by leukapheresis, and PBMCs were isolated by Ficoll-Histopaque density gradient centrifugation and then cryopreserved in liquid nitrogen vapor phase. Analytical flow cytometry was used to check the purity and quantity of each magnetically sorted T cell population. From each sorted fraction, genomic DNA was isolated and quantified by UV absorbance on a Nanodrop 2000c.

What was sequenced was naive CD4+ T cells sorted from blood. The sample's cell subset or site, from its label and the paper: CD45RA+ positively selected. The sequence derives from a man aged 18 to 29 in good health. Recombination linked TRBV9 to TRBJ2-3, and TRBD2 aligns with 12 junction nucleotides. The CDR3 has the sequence CASSPGLAGHTDTQYF. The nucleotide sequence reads TGTGCCAGCAGCCCTGGACTAGCGGGACACACAGATACGCAGTATTTT.